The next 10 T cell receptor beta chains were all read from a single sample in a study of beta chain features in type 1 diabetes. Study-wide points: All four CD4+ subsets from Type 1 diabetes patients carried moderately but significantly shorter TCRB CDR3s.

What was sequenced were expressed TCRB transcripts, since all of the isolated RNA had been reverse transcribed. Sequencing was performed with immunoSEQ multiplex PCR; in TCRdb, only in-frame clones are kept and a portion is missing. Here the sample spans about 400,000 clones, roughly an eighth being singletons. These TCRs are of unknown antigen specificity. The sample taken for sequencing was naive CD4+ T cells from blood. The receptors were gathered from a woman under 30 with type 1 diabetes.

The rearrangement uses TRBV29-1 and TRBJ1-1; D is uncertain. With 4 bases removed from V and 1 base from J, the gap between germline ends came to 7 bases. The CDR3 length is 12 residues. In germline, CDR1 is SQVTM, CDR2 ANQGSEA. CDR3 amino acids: CSVGSRNTEAFF. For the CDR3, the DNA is TGCAGCGTTGGGTCCAGGAACACTGAAGCTTTCTTT.

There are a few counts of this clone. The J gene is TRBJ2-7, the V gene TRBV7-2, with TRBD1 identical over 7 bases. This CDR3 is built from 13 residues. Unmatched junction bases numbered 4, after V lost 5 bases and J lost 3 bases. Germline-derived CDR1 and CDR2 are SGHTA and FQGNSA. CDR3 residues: CASSGDSRYEQYF. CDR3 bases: TGTGCCAGCAGCGGGGACAGTCGCTACGAGCAGTACTTC.

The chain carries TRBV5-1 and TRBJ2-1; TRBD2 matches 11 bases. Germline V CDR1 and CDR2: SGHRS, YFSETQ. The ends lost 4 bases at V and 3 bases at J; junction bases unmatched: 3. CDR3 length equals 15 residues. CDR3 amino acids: CASSPGTSGYNEQFF. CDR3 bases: TGCGCCAGCAGCCCCGGGACTAGCGGCTACAATGAGCAGTTCTTC.

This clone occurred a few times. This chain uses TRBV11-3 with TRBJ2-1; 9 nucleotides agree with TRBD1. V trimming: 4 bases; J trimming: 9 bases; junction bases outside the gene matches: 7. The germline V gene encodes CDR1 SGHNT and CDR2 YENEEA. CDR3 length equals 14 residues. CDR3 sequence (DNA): TGTGCCAGCAGCTCCGGGACAGGGAAGCGTGAGCAGTTCTTC. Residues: CASSSGTGKREQFF.

The CDR3 here is CASPSGRGDPPTNTGELFF. CDR3 sequence (DNA): TGCGCCAGCCCCTCAGGGCGGGGGGACCCTCCCACGAACACCGGGGAGCTGTTTTTT. The rearrangement joins TRBV23-1 to TRBJ2-2, with 8 bases lining up with TRBD2. TRBV23-1 is known as an ORF, though its function is uncertain. The V segment lost 8 bases and the J segment 0 bases; nucleotides outside the gene matches: 17. CDR3 size: 19 residues.

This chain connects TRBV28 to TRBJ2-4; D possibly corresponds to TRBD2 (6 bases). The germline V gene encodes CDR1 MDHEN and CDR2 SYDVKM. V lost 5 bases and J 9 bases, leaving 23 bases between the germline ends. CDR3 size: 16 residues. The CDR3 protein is CASSGAGRERWGIQYF. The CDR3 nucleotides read TGTGCCAGCAGTGGCGCGGGTCGGGAGCGTTGGGGCATTCAGTACTTC.

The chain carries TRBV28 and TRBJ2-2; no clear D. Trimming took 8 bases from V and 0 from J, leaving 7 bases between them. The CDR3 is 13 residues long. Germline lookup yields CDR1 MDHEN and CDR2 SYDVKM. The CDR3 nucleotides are TGTGCCAGCTACACCGCGAACACCGGGGAGCTGTTTTTT. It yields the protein CASYTANTGELFF.

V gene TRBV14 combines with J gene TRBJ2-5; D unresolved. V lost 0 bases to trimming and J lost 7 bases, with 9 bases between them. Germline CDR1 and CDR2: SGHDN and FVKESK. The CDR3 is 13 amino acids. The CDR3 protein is CASSQDLARTQYF. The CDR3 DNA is TGTGCCAGCAGCCAAGATCTTGCGAGGACCCAGTACTTC. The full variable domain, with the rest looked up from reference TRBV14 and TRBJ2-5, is EAGVTQFPSHSVIEKGQTVTLRCDPISGHDNLYWYRRVMGKEIKFLLHFVKESKQDESGMPNNRFLAERTGGTYSTLKVQPAELEDSGVYFCASSQDLARTQYFGPGTRLLVL.

CDR3 amino acids: CASSIRDTGYTF. The CDR3 DNA follows: TGTGCCAGCAGCATCCGGGACACCGGCTACACCTTC. The V call is TRBV7-9, the J call TRBJ1-2; the D gene is possibly TRBD1 (6 bases). Germline assignment: CDR1 SEHNR and CDR2 FQNEAQ (reference sequence). The CDR3 has 12 amino acids. V shed 5 bases and J shed 8 bases, with 12 bases lying between them.

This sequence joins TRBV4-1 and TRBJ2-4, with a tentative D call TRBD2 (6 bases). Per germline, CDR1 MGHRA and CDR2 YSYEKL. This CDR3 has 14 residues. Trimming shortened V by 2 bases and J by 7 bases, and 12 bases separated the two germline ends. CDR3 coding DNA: TGCGCCAGCAGCCAAAGATTACGGGAGAACATTCAGTACTTC. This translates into CASSQRLRENIQYF.